The clone carrying this TCR beta chain was seen a single time. Its antigen is not identified. The CDR3 loop spans 18 amino acids. CDR1 SGHRS and CDR2 YFSETQ come from the germline V gene. Trimming cost V 5 bases and J 3 bases, with 24 bases left between them. The sample belongs to a study of shared clonotypes between healthy human individuals. General observations from the study: Shared clonotypes across all four donors exceeded non-shared ones in generation probability. Read depth was anticipated to influence clonotype sharing among donors.

Splitting of each subset's genomic DNA was done evenly across several immunoSEQ plates. Sorted-subset replicate PCR reactions were performed with 150 to 200 ng DNA, corresponding to tens of thousands of T cell genomes. TCRdb's copy holds only in-frame clones and misses some; the assay was immunoSEQ multiplex PCR. The sample shows about 2.3 million clones, 85% to 95% of them seen only once. Specimen: naive CD4+ T cells from PBMCs. Subset of the sample: CD45RA+ positively selected. The TCR originated in a man between 18 and 29 years old in good health. Some clones in this sample may be carry-over from other donors' samples. The chain employs TRBV5-1 and TRBJ2-1, with D perhaps TRBD2 (6 bases). The CDR3 is CASRPRGTSVYGYNEQFF. The CDR3 DNA reads as TGCGCCAGCAGGCCCCGGGGGACCAGTGTTTACGGCTACAATGAGCAGTTCTTC.